This T cell receptor beta chain was captured in a study of OX40 agonist ivuxolimab in advanced cancers. On this clone: Its antigen is unknown.

Findings and caveats of the study: The study found among the lowest clonal expansion in partial responders at 0.1-3.0 mg/kg. There was clonal expansion of CD4+ and CD8+ blood T cells by week 6 at 0.1 to 3.0 mg/kg. No determination was made of the antigen specificity of the expanded peripheral T cells.

Germline CDR1 reads SEHNR; CDR2 reads FQNEAQ (reference sequence). The CDR3 totals 15 residues. Germline trimming cut 4 bases from V and 4 bases from J; bases unmatched to any gene: 7. This table comes from immunoSEQ multiplex PCR, and its TCRdb copy is limited to in-frame clones, with some not included. Of tens of thousands of clones listed, approximately 86% were seen once; the top ten hold about 0.75%. V gene TRBV7-9 combines with J gene TRBJ2-1, with 7 bases aligning to TRBD2. This receptor was identified in an adult with an advanced solid tumor such as melanoma, head and neck, liver or kidney cancer. The sample here was CD4+ or CD8+ T cells sorted from blood, taken in a trial of the OX40 agonist ivuxolimab. The CDR3 nucleotides read TGTGCCAGCAGCTCTGGACTAGTCGGGTACAATGAGCAGTTCTTC. The encoded protein is CASSSGLVGYNEQFF.